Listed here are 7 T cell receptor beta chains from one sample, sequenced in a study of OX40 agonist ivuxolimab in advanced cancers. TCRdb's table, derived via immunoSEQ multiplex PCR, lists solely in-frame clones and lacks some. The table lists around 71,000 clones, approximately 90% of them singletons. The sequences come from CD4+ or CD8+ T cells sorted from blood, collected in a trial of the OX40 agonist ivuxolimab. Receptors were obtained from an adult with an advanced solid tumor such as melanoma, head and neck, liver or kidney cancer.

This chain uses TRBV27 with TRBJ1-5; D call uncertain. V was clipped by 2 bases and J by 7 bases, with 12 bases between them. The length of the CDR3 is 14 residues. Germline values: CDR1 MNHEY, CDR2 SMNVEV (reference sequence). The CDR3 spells CASSLGRIGQPQHF. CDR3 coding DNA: TGTGCCAGCAGTTTAGGCAGGATCGGCCAGCCCCAGCATTTT.

In DNA form, the CDR3 reads TGTGCCAGCAGTTGGGGACGGAGTACAGATACGCAGTATTTT. Its translation: CASSWGRSTDTQYF. The gene calls are TRBV27 and TRBJ2-3; D could derive from TRBD1 or TRBD2 (5 bases each). The length of the CDR3 is 14 residues. Germline CDR1 is MNHEY and CDR2 is SMNVEV (reference sequence). V lost 4 bases to trimming and J lost 3 bases, with 11 bases between them.

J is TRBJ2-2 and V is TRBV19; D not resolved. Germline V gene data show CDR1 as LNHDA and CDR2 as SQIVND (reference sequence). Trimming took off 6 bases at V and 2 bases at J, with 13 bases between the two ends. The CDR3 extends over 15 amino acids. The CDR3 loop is CASRGLSANTGELFF. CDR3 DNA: TGTGCCAGTAGGGGTTTGTCAGCAAACACCGGGGAGCTGTTTTTT.

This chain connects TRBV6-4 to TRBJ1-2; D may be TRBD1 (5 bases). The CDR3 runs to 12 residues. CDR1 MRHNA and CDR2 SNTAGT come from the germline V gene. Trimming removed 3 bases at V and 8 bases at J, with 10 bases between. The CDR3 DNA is TGTGCCAGCAGTGATAGGGGTGAGGGCTACACCTTC. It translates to CASSDRGEGYTF.

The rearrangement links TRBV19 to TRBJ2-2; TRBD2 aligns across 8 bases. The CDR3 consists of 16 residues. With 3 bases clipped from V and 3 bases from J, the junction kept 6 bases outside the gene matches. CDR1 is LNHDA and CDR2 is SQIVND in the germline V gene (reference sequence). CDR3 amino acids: CASSITGTRDTGELFF. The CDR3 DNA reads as TGTGCCAGTAGTATTACCGGGACTAGGGACACCGGGGAGCTGTTTTTT.

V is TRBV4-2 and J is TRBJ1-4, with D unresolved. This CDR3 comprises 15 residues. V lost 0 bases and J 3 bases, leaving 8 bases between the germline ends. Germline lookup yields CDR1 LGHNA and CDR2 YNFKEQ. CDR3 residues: CASSQEVGANEKLFF. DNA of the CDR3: TGTGCCAGCAGCCAAGAAGTAGGAGCTAATGAAAAACTGTTTTTT.

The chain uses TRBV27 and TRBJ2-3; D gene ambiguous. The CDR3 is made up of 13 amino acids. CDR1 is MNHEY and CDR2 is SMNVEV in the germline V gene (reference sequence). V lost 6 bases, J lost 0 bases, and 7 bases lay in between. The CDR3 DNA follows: TGTGCCAGCAGATCCTCTAGCACAGATACGCAGTATTTT. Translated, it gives CASRSSSTDTQYF.